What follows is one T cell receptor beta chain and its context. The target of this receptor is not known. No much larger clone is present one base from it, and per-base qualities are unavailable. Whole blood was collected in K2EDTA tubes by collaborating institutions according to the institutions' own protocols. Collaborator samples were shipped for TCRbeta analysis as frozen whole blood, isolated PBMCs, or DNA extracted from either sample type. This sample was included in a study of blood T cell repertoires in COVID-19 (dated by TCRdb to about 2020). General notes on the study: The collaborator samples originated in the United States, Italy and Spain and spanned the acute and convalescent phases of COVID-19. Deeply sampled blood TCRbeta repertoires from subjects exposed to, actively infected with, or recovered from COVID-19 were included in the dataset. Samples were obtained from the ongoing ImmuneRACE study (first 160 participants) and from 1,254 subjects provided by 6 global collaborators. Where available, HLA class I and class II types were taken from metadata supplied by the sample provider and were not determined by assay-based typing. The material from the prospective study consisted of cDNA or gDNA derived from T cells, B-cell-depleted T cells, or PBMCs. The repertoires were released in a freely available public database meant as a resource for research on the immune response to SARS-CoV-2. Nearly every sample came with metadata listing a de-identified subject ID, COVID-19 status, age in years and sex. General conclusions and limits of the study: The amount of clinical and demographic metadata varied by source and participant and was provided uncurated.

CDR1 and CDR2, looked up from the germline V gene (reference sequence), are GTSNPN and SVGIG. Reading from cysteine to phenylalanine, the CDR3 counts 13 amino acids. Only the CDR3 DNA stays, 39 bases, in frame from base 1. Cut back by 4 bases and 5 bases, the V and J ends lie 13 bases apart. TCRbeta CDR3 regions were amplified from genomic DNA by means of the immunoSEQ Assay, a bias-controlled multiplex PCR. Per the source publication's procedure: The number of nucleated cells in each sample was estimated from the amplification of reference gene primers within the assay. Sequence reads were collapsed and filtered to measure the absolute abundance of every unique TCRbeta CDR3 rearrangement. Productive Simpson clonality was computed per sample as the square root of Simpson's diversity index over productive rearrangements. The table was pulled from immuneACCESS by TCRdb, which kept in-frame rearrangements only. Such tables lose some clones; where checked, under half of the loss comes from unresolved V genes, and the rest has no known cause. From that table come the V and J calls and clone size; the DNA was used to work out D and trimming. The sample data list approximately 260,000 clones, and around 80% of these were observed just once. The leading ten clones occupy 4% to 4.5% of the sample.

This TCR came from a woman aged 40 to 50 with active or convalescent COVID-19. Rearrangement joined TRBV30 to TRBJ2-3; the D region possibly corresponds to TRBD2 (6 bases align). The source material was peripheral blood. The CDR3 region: CAWKRTKVDTQYF. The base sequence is TGTGCCTGGAAAAGGACTAAGGTAGATACGCAGTATTTT. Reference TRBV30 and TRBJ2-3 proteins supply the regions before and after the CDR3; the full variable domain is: SQTIHQWPATLVQPVGSPLSLECTVEGTSNPNLYWYRQAAGRGLQLLFYSVGIGQISSEVPQNLSASRPQDRQFILSSKKLLLSDSGFYLCAWKRTKVDTQYFGPGTRLTVL.